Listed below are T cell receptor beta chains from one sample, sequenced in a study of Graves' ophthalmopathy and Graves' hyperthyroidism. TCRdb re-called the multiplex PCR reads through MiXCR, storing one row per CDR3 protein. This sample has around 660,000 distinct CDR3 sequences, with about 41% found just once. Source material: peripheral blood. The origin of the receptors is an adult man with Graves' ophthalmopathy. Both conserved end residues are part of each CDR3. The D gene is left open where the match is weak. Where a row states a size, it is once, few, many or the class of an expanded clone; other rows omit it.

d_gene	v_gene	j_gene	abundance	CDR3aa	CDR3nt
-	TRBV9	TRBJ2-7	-	CASSLSSSRNSGEQYF	TGTGCCAGCAGCTTAAGTAGCAGCCGCAACTCAGGCGAGCAGTACTTC
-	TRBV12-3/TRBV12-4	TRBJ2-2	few	CASGPQGLLPGELFF	TGTGCCAGCGGGCCTCAGGGACTCCTCCCCGGGGAGCTGTTTTTT
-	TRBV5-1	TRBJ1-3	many	CASSGGVPGNTIYF	TGCGCCAGCAGCGGAGGGGTACCTGGAAACACCATATATTTT
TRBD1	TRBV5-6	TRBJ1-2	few	CASSLSRTGPNYGYTF	TGTGCCAGCAGCTTGTCCCGGACAGGGCCTAACTATGGCTACACCTTC
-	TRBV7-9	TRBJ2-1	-	CASSLTPHNEQFF	TGTGCCAGCAGCTTGACCCCTCACAATGAGCAGTTCTTC
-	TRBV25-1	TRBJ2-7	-	CASLVAGAYEQYF	TGTGCCAGCTTGGTGGCAGGGGCCTACGAGCAGTACTTC
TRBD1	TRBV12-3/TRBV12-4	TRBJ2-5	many	CASSFVGTGVETQYF	TGTGCCAGCAGTTTTGTTGGGACAGGGGTTGAGACCCAGTACTTC
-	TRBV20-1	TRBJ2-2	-	CSASPNTGELFF	TGCAGTGCTAGCCCGAACACCGGGGAGCTGTTTTTT
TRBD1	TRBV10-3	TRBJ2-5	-	CAIRGQLQETQYF	TGTGCCATCAGGGGACAGCTCCAAGAGACCCAGTACTTC
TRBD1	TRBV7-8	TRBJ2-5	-	CASSTSRTGEIETQYF	TGTGCCAGCAGCACCTCCAGGACAGGGGAGATAGAGACCCAGTACTTC
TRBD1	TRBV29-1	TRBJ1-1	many	CSVARGQGANTEAFF	TGCAGCGTCGCACGAGGACAGGGCGCGAACACTGAAGCTTTCTTT
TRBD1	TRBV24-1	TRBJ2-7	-	CATSDFTDRERIYF	TGTGCCACCAGTGATTTCACCGACAGGGAGAGAATCTACTTC
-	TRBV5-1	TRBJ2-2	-	CASRYQRNTGELFF	TGCGCCAGCAGATACCAGCGGAACACCGGGGAGCTGTTTTTT
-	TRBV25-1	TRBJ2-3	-	CASSRSVGDTQYF	TGTGCCAGCAGCCGCTCAGTTGGAGATACGCAGTATTTT
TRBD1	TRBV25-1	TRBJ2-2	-	CASRSTGGFFTGELFF	TGTGCCAGCAGATCTACAGGGGGGTTCTTCACCGGGGAGCTGTTTTTT
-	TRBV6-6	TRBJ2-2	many	CASINRGGLDTGELFF	TGTGCCAGCATCAACCGGGGTGGTCTTGACACCGGGGAGCTGTTTTTT
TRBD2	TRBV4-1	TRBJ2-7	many	CASSQGGTSGRLGEQYF	TGCGCCAGCAGCCAAGGCGGGACTAGCGGGAGGTTAGGGGAGCAGTACTTC
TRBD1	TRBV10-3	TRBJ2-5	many	CAISQQGTQETQYF	TGTGCCATCAGTCAACAGGGGACCCAAGAGACCCAGTACTTC
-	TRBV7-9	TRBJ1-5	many	CASSLADGQPQHF	TGTGCCAGCAGCTTAGCTGACGGTCAGCCCCAGCATTTT
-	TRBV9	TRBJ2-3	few	CASSVVGEDTQYF	TGTGCCAGCAGCGTAGTTGGGGAAGATACGCAGTATTTT
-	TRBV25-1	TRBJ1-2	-	CASSATAGARGYTF	TGTGCCAGCAGTGCTACCGCGGGGGCTCGTGGCTACACCTTC
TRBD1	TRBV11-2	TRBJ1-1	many	CASSSPFMGTGNTEAFF	TGTGCCAGCAGCTCTCCCTTTATGGGGACAGGAAACACTGAAGCTTTCTTT
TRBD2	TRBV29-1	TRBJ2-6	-	CSLGLAGAGANVLTF	TGCAGCCTGGGACTAGCGGGAGCTGGGGCCAACGTCCTGACTTTC
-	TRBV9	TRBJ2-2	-	CASSVVGHGELFF	TGTGCCAGCAGCGTAGTTGGTCACGGGGAGCTGTTTTTT
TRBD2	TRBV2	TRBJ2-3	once	CASSVPLAGITDTQYF	TGTGCCAGCAGTGTACCCCTAGCGGGTATAACAGATACGCAGTATTTT
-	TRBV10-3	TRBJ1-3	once	CAISEQGSSGNTIYF	TGTGCCATCAGTGAGCAGGGCTCCTCTGGAAACACCATATATTTT
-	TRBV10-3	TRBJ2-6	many	CAISQGSGANVLTF	TGTGCCATCAGCCAGGGTTCTGGGGCCAACGTCCTGACTTTC
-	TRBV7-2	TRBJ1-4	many	CASSESTGTWEKLFF	TGTGCCAGCAGCGAATCTACAGGGACTTGGGAAAAACTGTTTTTT
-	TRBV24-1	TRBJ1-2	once	CATSDHGLAYGYTF	TGTGCCACCAGTGACCATGGACTAGCGTATGGCTACACCTTC
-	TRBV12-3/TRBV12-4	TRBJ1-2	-	CASSLTRGQLNYGYTF	TGTGCCAGCAGTTTGACCCGGGGACAACTTAACTATGGCTACACCTTC
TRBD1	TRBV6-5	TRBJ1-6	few	CASSYSGTGSHSPLHF	TGTGCCAGCAGTTACTCGGGGACAGGGTCACATTCACCCCTCCACTTT
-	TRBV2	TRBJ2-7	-	CASSYWDGGSYEQYF	TGTGCCAGCAGTTACTGGGACGGAGGTTCCTACGAGCAGTACTTC
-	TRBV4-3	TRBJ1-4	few	CASSQARRGYEKLFF	TGCGCCAGCAGCCAAGCCCGCCGGGGCTATGAAAAACTGTTTTTT
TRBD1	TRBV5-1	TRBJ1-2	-	CASSPGTGSDGYTF	TGCGCCAGCAGCCCCGGGACAGGGAGCGATGGCTACACCTTC